Described below is a single T cell receptor (beta chain) sequence and its context. V was shortened by 2 bases and J by 10 bases, with 18 bases between the two germline ends. Germline V gives CDR1 SQVTM, CDR2 ANQGSEA. The CDR3 consists of 14 residues. The sample is drawn from a study of human T cells and chemical hapten exposure. TCRdb ran MiXCR on the RACE reads and lists one entry per CDR3 protein. The sample has under 200,000 distinct CDR3 sequences; more than 12% are singletons. This sample's time point: patch test 1, 2 weeks after DPC sensitization. Treatment noted: therapeutic diphenylcyclopropenone sensitization with weekly scalp DPC.

This clonotype was obtained from a woman in her 30s with alopecia areata. Some clones in this sample may be carry-over from other donors' samples. The source was whole blood, collected in connection with sensitization to the hapten diphenylcyclopropenone (DPC). This rearrangement joins TRBV29-1 to TRBJ2-1, with D perhaps being TRBD1 or TRBD2 (5 bases each). Here the CDR3 DNA reads TGCAGCGTTGAAAGAGGGGCGCACCTTCTGGAGCAGTTCTTC. Its protein is CSVERGAHLLEQFF.